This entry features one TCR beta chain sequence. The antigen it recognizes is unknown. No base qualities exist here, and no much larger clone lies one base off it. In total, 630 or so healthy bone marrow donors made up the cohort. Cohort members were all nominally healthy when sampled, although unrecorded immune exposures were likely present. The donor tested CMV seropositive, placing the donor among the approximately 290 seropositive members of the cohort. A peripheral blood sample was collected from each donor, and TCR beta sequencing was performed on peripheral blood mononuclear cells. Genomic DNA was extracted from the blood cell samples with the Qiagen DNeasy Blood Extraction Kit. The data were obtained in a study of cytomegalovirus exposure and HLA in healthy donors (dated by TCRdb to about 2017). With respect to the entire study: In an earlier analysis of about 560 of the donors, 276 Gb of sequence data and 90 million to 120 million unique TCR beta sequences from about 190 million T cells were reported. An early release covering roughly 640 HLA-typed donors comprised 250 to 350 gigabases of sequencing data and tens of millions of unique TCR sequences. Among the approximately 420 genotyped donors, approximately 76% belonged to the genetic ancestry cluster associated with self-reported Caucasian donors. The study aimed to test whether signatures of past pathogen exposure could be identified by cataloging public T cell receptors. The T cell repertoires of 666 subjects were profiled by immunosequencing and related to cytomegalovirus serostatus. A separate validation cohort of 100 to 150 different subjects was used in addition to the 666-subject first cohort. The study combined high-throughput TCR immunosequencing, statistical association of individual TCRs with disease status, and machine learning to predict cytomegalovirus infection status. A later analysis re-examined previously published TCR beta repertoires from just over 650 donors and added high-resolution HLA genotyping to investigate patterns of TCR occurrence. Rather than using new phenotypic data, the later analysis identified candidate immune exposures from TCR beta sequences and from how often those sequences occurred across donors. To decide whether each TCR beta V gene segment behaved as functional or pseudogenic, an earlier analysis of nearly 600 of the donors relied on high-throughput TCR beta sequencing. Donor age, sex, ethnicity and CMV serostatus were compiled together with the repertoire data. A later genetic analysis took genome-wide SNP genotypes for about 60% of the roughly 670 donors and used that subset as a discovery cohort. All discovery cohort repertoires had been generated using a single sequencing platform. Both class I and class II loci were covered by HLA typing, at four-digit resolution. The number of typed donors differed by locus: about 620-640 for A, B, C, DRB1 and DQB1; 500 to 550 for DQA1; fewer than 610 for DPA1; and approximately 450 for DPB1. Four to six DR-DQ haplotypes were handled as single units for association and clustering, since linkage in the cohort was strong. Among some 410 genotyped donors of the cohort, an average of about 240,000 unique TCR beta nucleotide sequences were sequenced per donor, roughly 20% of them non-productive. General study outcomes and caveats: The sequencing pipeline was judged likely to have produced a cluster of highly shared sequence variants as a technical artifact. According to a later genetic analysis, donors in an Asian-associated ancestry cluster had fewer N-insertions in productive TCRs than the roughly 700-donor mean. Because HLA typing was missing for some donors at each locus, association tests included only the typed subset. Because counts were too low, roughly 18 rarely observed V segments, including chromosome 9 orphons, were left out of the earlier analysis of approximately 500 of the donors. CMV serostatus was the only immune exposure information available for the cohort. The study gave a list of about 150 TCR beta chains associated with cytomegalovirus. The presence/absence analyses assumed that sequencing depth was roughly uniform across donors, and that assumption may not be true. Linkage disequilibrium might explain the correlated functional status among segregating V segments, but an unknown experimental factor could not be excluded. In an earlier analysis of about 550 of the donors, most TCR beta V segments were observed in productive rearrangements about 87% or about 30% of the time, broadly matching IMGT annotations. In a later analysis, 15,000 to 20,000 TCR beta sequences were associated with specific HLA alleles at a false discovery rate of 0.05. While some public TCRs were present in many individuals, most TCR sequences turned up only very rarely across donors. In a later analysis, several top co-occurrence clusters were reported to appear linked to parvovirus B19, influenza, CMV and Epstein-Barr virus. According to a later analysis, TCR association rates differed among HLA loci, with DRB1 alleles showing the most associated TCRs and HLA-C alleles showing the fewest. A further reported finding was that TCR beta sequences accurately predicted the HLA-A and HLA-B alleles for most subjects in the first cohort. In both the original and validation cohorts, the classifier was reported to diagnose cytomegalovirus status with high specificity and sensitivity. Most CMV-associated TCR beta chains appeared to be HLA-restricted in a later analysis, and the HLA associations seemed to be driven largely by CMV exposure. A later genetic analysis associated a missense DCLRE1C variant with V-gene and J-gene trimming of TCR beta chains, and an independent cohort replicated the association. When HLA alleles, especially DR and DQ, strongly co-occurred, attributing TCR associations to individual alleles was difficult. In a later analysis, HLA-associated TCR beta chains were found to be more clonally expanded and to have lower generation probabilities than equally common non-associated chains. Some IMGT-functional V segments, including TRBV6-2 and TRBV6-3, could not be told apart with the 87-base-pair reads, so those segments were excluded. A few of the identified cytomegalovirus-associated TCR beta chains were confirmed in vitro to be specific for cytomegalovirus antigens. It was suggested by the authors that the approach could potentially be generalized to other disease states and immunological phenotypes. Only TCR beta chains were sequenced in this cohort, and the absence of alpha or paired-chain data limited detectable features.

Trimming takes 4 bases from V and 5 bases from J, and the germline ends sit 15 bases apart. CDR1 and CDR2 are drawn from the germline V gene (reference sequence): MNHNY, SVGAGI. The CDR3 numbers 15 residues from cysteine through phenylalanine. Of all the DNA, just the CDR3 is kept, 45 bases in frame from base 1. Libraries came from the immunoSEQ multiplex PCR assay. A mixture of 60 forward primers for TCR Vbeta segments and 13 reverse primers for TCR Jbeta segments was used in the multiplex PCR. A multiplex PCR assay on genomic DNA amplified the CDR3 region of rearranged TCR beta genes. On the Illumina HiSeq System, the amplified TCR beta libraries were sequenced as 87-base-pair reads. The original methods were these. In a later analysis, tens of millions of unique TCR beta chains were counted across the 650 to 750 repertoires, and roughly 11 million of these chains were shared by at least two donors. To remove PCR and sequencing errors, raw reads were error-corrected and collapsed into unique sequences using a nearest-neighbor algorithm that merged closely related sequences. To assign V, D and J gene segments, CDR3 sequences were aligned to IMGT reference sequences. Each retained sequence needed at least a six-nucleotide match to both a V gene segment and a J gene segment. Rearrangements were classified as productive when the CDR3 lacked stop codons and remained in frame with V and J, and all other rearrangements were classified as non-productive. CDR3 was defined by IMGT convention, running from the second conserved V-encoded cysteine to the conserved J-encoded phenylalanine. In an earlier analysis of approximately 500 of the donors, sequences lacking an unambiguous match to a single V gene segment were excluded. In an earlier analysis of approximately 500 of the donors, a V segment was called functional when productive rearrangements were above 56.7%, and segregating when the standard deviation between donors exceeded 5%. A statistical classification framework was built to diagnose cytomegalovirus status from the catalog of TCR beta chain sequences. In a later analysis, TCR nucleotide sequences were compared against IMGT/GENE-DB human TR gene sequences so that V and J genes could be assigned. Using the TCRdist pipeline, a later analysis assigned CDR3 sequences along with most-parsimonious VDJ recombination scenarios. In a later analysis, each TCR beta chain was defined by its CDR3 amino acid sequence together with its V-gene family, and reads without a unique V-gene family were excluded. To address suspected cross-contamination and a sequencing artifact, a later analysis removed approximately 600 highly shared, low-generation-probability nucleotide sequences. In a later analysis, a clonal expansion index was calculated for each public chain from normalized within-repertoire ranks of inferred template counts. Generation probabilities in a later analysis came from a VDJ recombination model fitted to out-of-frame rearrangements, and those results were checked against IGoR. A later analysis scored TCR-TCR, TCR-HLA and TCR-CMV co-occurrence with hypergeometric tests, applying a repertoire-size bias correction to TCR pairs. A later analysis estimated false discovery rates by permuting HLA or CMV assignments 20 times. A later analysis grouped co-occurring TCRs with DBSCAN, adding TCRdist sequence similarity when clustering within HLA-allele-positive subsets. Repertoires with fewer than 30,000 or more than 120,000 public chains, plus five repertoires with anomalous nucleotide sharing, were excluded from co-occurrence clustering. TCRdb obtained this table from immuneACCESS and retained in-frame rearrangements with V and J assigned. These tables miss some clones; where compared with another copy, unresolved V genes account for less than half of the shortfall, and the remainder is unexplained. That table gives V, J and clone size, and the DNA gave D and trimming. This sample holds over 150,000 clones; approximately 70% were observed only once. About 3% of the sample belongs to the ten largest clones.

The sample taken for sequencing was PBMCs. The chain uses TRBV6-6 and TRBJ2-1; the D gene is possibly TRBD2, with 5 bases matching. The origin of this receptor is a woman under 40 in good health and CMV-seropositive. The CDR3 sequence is CASSSRLSNNNEQFF. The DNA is TGTGCCAGCAGTTCTAGACTATCAAACAACAATGAGCAGTTCTTC.